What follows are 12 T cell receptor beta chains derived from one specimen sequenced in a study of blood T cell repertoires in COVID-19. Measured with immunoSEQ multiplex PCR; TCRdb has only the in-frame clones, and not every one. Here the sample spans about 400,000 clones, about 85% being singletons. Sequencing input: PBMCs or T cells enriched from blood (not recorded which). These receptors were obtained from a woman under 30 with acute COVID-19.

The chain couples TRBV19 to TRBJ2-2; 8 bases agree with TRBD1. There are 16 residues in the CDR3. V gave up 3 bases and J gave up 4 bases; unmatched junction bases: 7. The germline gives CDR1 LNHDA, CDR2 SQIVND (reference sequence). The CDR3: CASSINTGGSTGELFF. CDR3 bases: TGTGCCAGTAGTATTAATACAGGGGGTAGCACCGGGGAGCTGTTTTTT.

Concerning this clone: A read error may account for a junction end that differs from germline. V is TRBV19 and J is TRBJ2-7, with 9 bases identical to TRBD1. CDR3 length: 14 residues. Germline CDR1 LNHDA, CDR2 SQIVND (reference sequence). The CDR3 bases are TGTGCCAGTAGTGCACCACAGGGGGCGCCGGAGGTTTTCTTC. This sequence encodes CASSAPQGAPEVFF.

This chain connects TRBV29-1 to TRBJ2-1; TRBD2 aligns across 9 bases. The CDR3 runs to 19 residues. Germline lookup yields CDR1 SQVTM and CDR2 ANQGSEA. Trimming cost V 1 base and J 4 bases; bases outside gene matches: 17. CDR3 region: CSVEGPLEAGGLKYNEQFF. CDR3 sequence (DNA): TGCAGCGTTGAAGGCCCTTTAGAAGCGGGGGGACTAAAGTACAATGAGCAGTTCTTC.

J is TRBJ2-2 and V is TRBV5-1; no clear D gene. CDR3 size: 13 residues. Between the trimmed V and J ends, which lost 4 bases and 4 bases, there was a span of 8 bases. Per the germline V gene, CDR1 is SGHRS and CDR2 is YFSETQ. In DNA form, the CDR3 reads TGCGCCAGCAGCCTGTCTATCACCGGGGAGCTGTTTTTT. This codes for CASSLSITGELFF.

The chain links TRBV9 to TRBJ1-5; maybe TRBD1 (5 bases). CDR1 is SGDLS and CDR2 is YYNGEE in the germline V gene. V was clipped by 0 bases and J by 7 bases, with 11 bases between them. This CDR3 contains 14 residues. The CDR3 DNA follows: TGTGCCAGCAGCGTAGGGGGCGGCTACCAGCCCCAGCATTTT. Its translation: CASSVGGGYQPQHF.

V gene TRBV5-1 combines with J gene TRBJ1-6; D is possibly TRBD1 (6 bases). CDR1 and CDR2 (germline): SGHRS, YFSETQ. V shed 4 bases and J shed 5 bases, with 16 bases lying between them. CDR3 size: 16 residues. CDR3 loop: CASSLDGTPNNSPLHF. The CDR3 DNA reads TGCGCCAGCAGCCTTGACGGGACACCGAATAATTCACCCCTCCACTTT.

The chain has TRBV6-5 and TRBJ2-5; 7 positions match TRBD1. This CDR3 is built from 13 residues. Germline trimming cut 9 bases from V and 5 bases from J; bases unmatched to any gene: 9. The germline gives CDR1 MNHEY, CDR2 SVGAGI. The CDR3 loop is CARGGPGRETQYF. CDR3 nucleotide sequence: TGTGCCAGAGGGGGCCCGGGACGGGAGACCCAGTACTTC.

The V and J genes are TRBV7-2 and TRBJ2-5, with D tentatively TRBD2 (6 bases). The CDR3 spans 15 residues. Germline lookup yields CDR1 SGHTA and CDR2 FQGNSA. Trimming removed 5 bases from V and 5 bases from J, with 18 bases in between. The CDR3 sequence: CASSLGTSTDETQYF. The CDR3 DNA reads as TGTGCCAGCAGCCTCGGGACTTCGACGGATGAGACCCAGTACTTC.

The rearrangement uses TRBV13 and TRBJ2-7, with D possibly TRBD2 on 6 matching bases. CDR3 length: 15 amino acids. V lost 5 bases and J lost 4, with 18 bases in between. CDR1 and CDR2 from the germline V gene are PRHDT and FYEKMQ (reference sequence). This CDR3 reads CASSPVGGNRYEQYF. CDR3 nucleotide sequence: TGTGCCAGCAGCCCCGTCGGCGGGAACCGATACGAGCAGTACTTC. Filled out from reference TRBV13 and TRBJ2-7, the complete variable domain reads AAGVIQSPRHLIKEKRETATLKCYPIPRHDTVYWYQQGPGQDPQFLISFYEKMQSDKGSIPDRFSAQQFSDYHSELNMSSLELGDSALYFCASSPVGGNRYEQYFGPGTRLTVT.

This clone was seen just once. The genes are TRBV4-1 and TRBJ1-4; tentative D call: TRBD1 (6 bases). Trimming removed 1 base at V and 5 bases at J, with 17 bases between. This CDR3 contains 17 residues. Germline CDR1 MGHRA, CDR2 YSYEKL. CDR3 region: CASSQGRFGQSNEKLFF. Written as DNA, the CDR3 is TGCGCCAGCAGCCAAGGACGGTTCGGACAGTCAAATGAAAAACTGTTTTTT.

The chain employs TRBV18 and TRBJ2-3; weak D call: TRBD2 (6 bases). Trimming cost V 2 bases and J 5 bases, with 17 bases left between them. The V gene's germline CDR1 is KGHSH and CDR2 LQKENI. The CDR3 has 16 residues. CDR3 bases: TGTGCCAGCTCACCAAAGCAGCTGGGGCGGGGAGATACGCAGTATTTT. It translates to CASSPKQLGRGDTQYF.

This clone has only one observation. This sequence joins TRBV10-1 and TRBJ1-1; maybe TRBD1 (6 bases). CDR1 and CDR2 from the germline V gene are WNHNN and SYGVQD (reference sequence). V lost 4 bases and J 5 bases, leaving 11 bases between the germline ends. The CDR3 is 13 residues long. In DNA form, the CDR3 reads TGCGCCAGCAGTGCGGACAGAGGGACTGAAGCTTTCTTT. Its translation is CASSADRGTEAFF.